A single sample gave rise to the 10 T cell receptor beta chains below, sequenced in a study of beta chain features in type 1 diabetes. All of the isolated RNA was reverse transcribed, so expressed TCRB transcripts were sequenced. Sequencing was performed with immunoSEQ multiplex PCR; in TCRdb, only in-frame clones are kept and a portion is missing. This sample has 400,000 to 600,000 clones, with over 25% found just once. Sequenced input: naive CD4+ T cells from blood. The receptors shown here come from a man younger than 35 in good health.

This chain connects TRBV5-4 to TRBJ2-7; a weak D match, TRBD1 (6 bases). CDR1 SGHNT and CDR2 YYREEE come from the germline V gene (reference sequence). The CDR3 consists of 15 residues. V was shortened by 0 bases and J by 6 bases, with 16 bases between the two germline ends. The CDR3 sequence: CASSLVGQGLGEQYF. CDR3 DNA: TGTGCCAGCAGCTTGGTCGGGCAGGGGCTAGGCGAGCAGTACTTC.

V and J are TRBV4-1 and TRBJ2-3; no definite D call. There are 15 residues in the CDR3. Germline CDR1 and CDR2: MGHRA and YSYEKL. Between the trimmed V and J ends, which lost 1 base and 1 base, there was a span of 9 bases. The CDR3 reads CASSQGQPGTDTQYF. The CDR3 DNA reads as TGCGCCAGCAGCCAAGGGCAGCCAGGCACAGATACGCAGTATTTT.

V usage is TRBV5-4 and J usage is TRBJ2-3; possibly TRBD2 for D (5 bases). The CDR3 totals 11 residues. Germline-derived CDR1 and CDR2 are SGHNT and YYREEE (reference sequence). Trimming shortened V by 9 bases and J by 6 bases, and 11 bases separated the two germline ends. CDR3 DNA: TGTGCCATCAAACTAGTGGATACGCAGTATTTT. It yields the protein CAIKLVDTQYF.

This clone has a handful of counts. The rearrangement uses TRBV7-9 and TRBJ2-7, with unresolved D. CDR1 and CDR2 from the germline V gene are SEHNR and FQNEAQ (reference sequence). The V and J ends lost 5 bases and 2 bases respectively, with 7 bases between them. This CDR3 spans 12 amino acids. CDR3 sequence reads: CASSDLPYEQYF. In nucleotides, the CDR3 is TGTGCCAGCAGCGATCTCCCCTACGAGCAGTACTTC. Based on the CDR3 plus reference TRBV7-9 and TRBJ2-7, the full variable domain is DTGVSQNPRHKITKRGQNVTFRCDPISEHNRLYWYRQTLGQGPEFLTYFQNEAQLEKSRLLSDRFSAERPKGSFSTLEIQRTEQGDSAMYLCASSDLPYEQYFGPGTRLTVT.

The sample holds a few counts of this clone. The chain couples TRBV7-2 to TRBJ2-7; 9 positions agree with TRBD2. The CDR3 totals 16 residues. Germline lookup yields CDR1 SGHTA and CDR2 FQGNSA. After removal of 1 base from V and 0 bases from J, the junction contained 4 bases not matched to a gene. The CDR3 here is CASSLVSGSSSYEQYF. The CDR3 DNA reads as TGTGCCAGCAGCTTAGTTAGCGGGAGCTCCTCCTACGAGCAGTACTTC. The whole variable domain, remainder taken from reference TRBV7-2 and TRBJ2-7, is GAGVSQSPSNKVTEKGKDVELRCDPISGHTALYWYRQSLGQGLEFLIYFQGNSAPDKSGLPSDRFSAERTGGSVSTLTIQRTQQEDSAVYLCASSLVSGSSSYEQYFGPGTRLTVT.

This clone was observed a handful of times. This chain links TRBV30 with TRBJ2-2; the D gene could be TRBD1 or TRBD2 (5 bases each). The length of the CDR3 is 15 residues. Trimming shortened V by 4 bases and J by 5 bases, and 17 bases separated the two germline ends. The germline CDR1 and CDR2 sequences are GTSNPN and SVGIG (reference sequence). The DNA of the CDR3 is TGTGCCTGGATCCGGGACGCGGCCTCTACCGGGGAGCTGTTTTTT. It codes for CAWIRDAASTGELFF. The full variable domain, completed using reference TRBV30 and TRBJ2-2, is SQTIHQWPATLVQPVGSPLSLECTVEGTSNPNLYWYRQAAGRGLQLLFYSVGIGQISSEVPQNLSASRPQDRQFILSSKKLLLSDSGFYLCAWIRDAASTGELFFGEGSRLTVL.

This clone has just a few counts. The rearrangement joins TRBV5-7 to TRBJ2-7, with a weak D call TRBD2 (6 bases). TRBV5-7 is an ORF, and what it does is uncertain. CDR3 length equals 14 residues. V lost 2 bases and J 8 bases, leaving 17 bases between the germline ends. The CDR3, as DNA: TGTGCCAGCAGCTTCCGGGACTGGCCCTATAAGCAGTACTTC. It is translated as CASSFRDWPYKQYF.

This chain joins TRBV5-1 and TRBJ2-1; D remains unclear. Germline CDR1 and CDR2: SGHRS and YFSETQ. This CDR3 is built from 13 residues. The V and J ends lost 3 bases and 7 bases respectively, with 11 bases between them. The CDR3 sequence: CASSSTDRNEQFF. The CDR3 nucleotides are TGCGCCAGCAGCTCGACCGACCGAAATGAGCAGTTCTTC.

This clone was found a few times. The rearrangement uses TRBV4-2 and TRBJ1-4; D uncertain. Germline CDR1 LGHNA, CDR2 YNFKEQ. The length of the CDR3 is 15 residues. V lost 3 bases and J 8 bases, leaving 16 bases between the germline ends. Here the CDR3 DNA reads TGTGCCAGCAGCCAGCTCGGAACCGTAGGCGAAAAACTGTTTTTT. Translation gives CASSQLGTVGEKLFF.

This clone has just a few counts. As DNA, the CDR3 is TGTGCCATCAGCACGGGGACACCCTCCGGGACTACCAAAAACATTCAGTACTTC. Its translation is CAISTGTPSGTTKNIQYF. The chain joins TRBV10-3 to TRBJ2-4; TRBD2 might be the D (7 bases). The CDR3 runs to 18 residues. Germline V CDR1 and CDR2: ENHRY, SYGVKD. Trimming left V 6 bases short and J 2 bases short, with 23 bases between.